A selection of T cell receptor beta chains follows, all from one sample in a study of T-cell memory formation after mild COVID-19. From the 5' RACE reads, TCRdb called clonotypes with MiXCR, one entry per CDR3 protein. This table has about 190,000 distinct CDR3 sequences, around 17% appearing once. The sample was PBMCs or a T cell subset sorted from them (not recorded which). These receptors were collected from an adult woman who had mild COVID-19 (a few samples of this study predate the infection). Cell type and time point are not known. Each CDR3 is given with its conserved first and last residue. Fields, in order: CDR3 length, D gene, J gene, clone size, V gene, CDR3 protein, CDR3 DNA. A D gene is named only where the DNA matches it firmly. Size tells how often a clone was seen (once, few, many) or the class of an expanded clone, and some rows leave it out.

15 | TRBD1 | TRBJ1-2 | few | TRBV12-3/TRBV12-4 | CASSQSRDRGYGYTF | TGTGCCAGCAGTCAGTCCCGGGACAGGGGCTATGGCTACACCTTC
14 | - | TRBJ1-1 | few | TRBV19 | CASSISRAISEAFF | TGTGCCAGTAGTATTTCCAGGGCCATCTCTGAAGCTTTCTTT
13 | - | TRBJ2-5 | - | TRBV20-1 | CSAGGSKLETQYF | TGCAGTGCTGGGGGCAGTAAGTTGGAGACCCAGTACTTC
14 | TRBD1 | TRBJ1-1 | - | TRBV7-9 | CASRRDSYNTEAFF | TGTGCCAGCCGCCGGGACAGTTACAACACTGAAGCTTTCTTT
13 | - | TRBJ1-2 | few | TRBV6-5 | CASSTLGRGKSTF | TGTGCCAGCAGCACATTAGGAAGAGGAAAGAGCACCTTC
16 | TRBD2 | TRBJ2-2 | - | TRBV3-1 | CASSPWTSGRTGELFF | TGTGCCAGCAGCCCCTGGACTAGCGGGCGCACCGGGGAGCTGTTTTTT
16 | TRBD1 | TRBJ2-7 | - | TRBV5-1 | CASYFLPGTGGHEQYF | TGCGCCAGCTACTTCCTCCCCGGGACAGGGGGCCACGAGCAGTACTTC
16 | TRBD1 | TRBJ1-1 | - | TRBV12-3/TRBV12-4 | CASSPTGLRVNTEAFF | TGTGCCAGCAGCCCGACAGGGCTGAGGGTTAACACTGAAGCTTTCTTT
16 | TRBD2 | TRBJ2-5 | few | TRBV24-1 | CATAPRGTSVQETQYF | TGTGCCACCGCTCCTAGGGGGACTAGCGTCCAAGAGACCCAGTACTTC
13 | - | TRBJ2-5 | - | TRBV5-5 | CASSLGSAETQYF | TGTGCCAGCAGCTTGGGTAGCGCAGAGACCCAGTACTTC
14 | - | TRBJ1-2 | few | TRBV3-1 | CASSPGEANYGYTF | TGTGCCAGCAGCCCTGGAGAGGCTAACTATGGCTACACCTTC
13 | - | TRBJ1-1 | - | TRBV15 | CATSREVYGDAFF | TGTGCCACCAGCAGAGAGGTGTACGGGGATGCTTTCTTT
13 | - | TRBJ2-2 | - | TRBV5-1 | CASSLEHAGELFF | TGCGCCAGCAGCTTGGAGCATGCCGGGGAGCTGTTTTTT
15 | - | TRBJ2-4 | few | TRBV12-3/TRBV12-4 | CASTRDTGDKNIQYF | TGTGCCAGCACCCGAGACACGGGGGACAAAAACATTCAGTACTTC
15 | TRBD1 | TRBJ2-7 | few | TRBV12-3/TRBV12-4 | CASSFDQHRGDEQYF | TGTGCCAGCAGTTTCGATCAGCACAGGGGGGACGAGCAGTACTTC
12 | TRBD1 | TRBJ2-1 | - | TRBV11-3 | CASSLDRQGEFF | TGTGCCAGCAGCTTAGATCGACAGGGAGAATTCTTC
16 | TRBD1 | TRBJ1-1 | few | TRBV5-6 | CASSPGDRGRNTEAFF | TGTGCCAGCAGCCCCGGGGACAGGGGTCGGAACACTGAAGCTTTCTTT
14 | TRBD2 | TRBJ2-4 | few | TRBV7-9 | CASSLVAGGNIQYF | TGTGCCAGCAGCTTAGTAGCGGGAGGTAACATTCAGTACTTC
14 | - | TRBJ2-7 | - | TRBV5-1 | CASSPLVGSDEQYF | TGCGCCAGCAGCCCCCTCGTCGGTAGCGACGAGCAGTACTTC
15 | TRBD1 | TRBJ2-1 | - | TRBV5-1 | CASSLVGQGGGEQFF | TGCGCCAGCAGCTTGGTAGGACAGGGGGGAGGTGAGCAGTTCTTC
14 | - | TRBJ1-3 | - | TRBV12-3/TRBV12-4 | CASSKDRLANTIYF | TGTGCCAGCAGCAAGGACAGATTAGCAAACACCATATATTTT
13 | - | TRBJ1-1 | - | TRBV5-1 | CASSIQENTEAFF | TGCGCCAGCAGCATACAGGAGAACACTGAAGCTTTCTTT
13 | TRBD1 | TRBJ2-5 | few | TRBV5-1 | CASSLQGKETQYF | TGCGCCAGCAGCTTACAGGGGAAGGAGACCCAGTACTTC
12 | - | TRBJ2-5 | many | TRBV15 | CATSRDAETQYF | TGTGCCACCAGCAGAGATGCGGAGACCCAGTACTTC
16 | - | TRBJ2-1 | - | TRBV7-2 | CASSSPGLRTYNEQFF | TGTGCCAGCAGCTCCCCAGGGCTTCGGACCTACAATGAGCAGTTCTTC
18 | - | TRBJ2-7 | - | TRBV18 | CASSPMPAGPRYIYEQYF | TGTGCCAGCTCACCAATGCCGGCGGGGCCCCGTTATATCTACGAGCAGTACTTC
17 | - | TRBJ1-2 | - | TRBV7-2 | CASSLVLWGGRNYGYTF | TGTGCCAGCAGCTTAGTCCTGTGGGGGGGCCGTAACTATGGCTACACCTTC
13 | - | TRBJ1-1 | few | TRBV2 | CASTVGRNTEAFF | TGTGCCAGCACCGTTGGGAGGAACACTGAAGCTTTCTTT
15 | TRBD1 | TRBJ1-6 | few | TRBV2 | CASSGSGTGRSPLHF | TGTGCCAGCAGCGGATCCGGGACAGGGAGGTCACCCCTCCACTTT
15 | - | TRBJ2-7 | - | TRBV15 | CATSRDRGSYYEQYF | TGTGCCACCAGCAGAGACCGGGGTAGTTACTACGAGCAGTACTTC
15 | - | TRBJ2-3 | few | TRBV18 | CASSPGSTRGDTQYF | TGTGCCAGCTCACCGGGGAGCACCCGCGGAGATACGCAGTATTTT
16 | - | TRBJ2-6 | - | TRBV28 | CASSLYGGTGANVLTF | TGTGCCAGCAGTTTATATGGGGGGACTGGGGCCAACGTCCTGACTTTC
12 | - | TRBJ2-1 | few | TRBV12-3/TRBV12-4 | CASSPPTTKQFF | TGTGCCAGCAGTCCCCCTACGACAAAGCAGTTCTTC
15 | TRBD2 | TRBJ2-1 | few | TRBV2 | CASELSGRVGNEQFF | TGTGCCAGCGAACTGAGCGGGAGGGTAGGCAATGAGCAGTTCTTC
16 | TRBD2 | TRBJ2-7 | few | TRBV12-3/TRBV12-4 | CASSPYGLAGRGEQYF | TGTGCCAGCAGCCCTTACGGACTAGCGGGAAGGGGCGAGCAGTACTTC
16 | TRBD2 | TRBJ2-1 | - | TRBV28 | CASSGSSGRTYNEQFF | TGTGCCAGCAGTGGTAGTAGCGGGAGGACCTACAATGAGCAGTTCTTC
14 | - | TRBJ1-2 | few | TRBV14 | CASSQEVQSYGYTF | TGTGCCAGCAGCCAAGAAGTGCAGTCATATGGCTACACCTTC
12 | - | TRBJ1-1 | many | TRBV20-1 | CSAKGGVTEAFF | TGCAGTGCCAAGGGGGGGGTCACTGAAGCTTTCTTT
20 | TRBD1 | TRBJ2-1 | - | TRBV20-1 | CSARRKPGTGGLGSYNEQFF | TGCAGTGCTAGACGAAAGCCCGGGACAGGGGGACTTGGTTCCTACAATGAGCAGTTCTTC
15 | - | TRBJ1-5 | - | TRBV6-5 | CASSPRRDINQPQHF | TGTGCCAGCAGTCCCCGGAGGGATATCAATCAGCCCCAGCATTTT
16 | TRBD2 | TRBJ2-1 | - | TRBV18 | CASSPSWAGGANEQFF | TGTGCCAGCTCACCATCCTGGGCGGGAGGAGCAAATGAGCAGTTCTTC
16 | - | TRBJ1-5 | - | TRBV7-8 | CASSSSGGGSNQPQHF | TGTGCCAGCAGCTCATCGGGCGGTGGTAGCAATCAGCCCCAGCATTTT
15 | - | TRBJ2-3 | once | TRBV12-3/TRBV12-4 | CASREQGYGTDTQYF | TGTGCCAGCAGGGAGCAGGGTTACGGCACAGATACGCAGTATTTT
14 | TRBD1 | TRBJ1-1 | many | TRBV27 | CASSRTTGWTEAFF | TGTGCCAGCAGTCGGACGACAGGGTGGACTGAAGCTTTCTTT
14 | TRBD1 | TRBJ1-1 | few | TRBV7-9 | CASSLVQGHTEAFF | TGTGCCAGCAGCTTAGTACAGGGGCACACTGAAGCTTTCTTT
16 | TRBD1 | TRBJ2-7 | - | TRBV7-2 | CASSFAGTEGSYQQYF | TGTGCCAGCAGCTTTGCCGGGACAGAGGGGAGCTACCAGCAGTACTTC
13 | - | TRBJ1-2 | - | TRBV6-5 | CASSSGRAYGYTF | TGTGCCAGCAGCTCCGGACGGGCCTATGGCTACACCTTC
12 | - | TRBJ2-1 | few | TRBV7-2 | CASSFRGPEQFF | TGTGCCAGCAGCTTCCGGGGTCCGGAGCAGTTCTTC
16 | TRBD2 | TRBJ2-1 | few | TRBV20-1 | CSALRGGAESYNEQFF | TGCAGTGCACTCCGCGGGGGGGCAGAATCCTACAATGAGCAGTTCTTC
17 | - | TRBJ2-2 | - | TRBV4-3 | CASSQESRALRPGELFF | TGCGCCAGCAGCCAAGAGAGTCGCGCACTTCGACCCGGGGAGCTGTTTTTT
16 | TRBD1 | TRBJ1-2 | - | TRBV7-9 | CASRKTSGGVNYGYTF | TGTGCCAGCAGAAAAACATCAGGGGGAGTTAACTATGGCTACACCTTC
13 | - | TRBJ2-1 | - | TRBV10-3 | CAIRDQSHNEQFF | TGTGCCATCCGGGACCAGTCCCACAATGAGCAGTTCTTC
12 | TRBD1 | TRBJ1-2 | - | TRBV10-3 | CAISEQGYGYTF | TGTGCCATCAGTGAACAGGGGTATGGCTACACCTTC
14 | TRBD2 | TRBJ2-1 | few | TRBV5-1 | CASNSGSSYNEQFF | TGCGCCAGCAATAGCGGGAGCTCCTACAATGAGCAGTTCTTC
15 | - | TRBJ2-2 | - | TRBV6-5 | CASSHNREGTGELFF | TGTGCCAGCAGTCATAATAGGGAAGGCACCGGGGAGCTGTTTTTT
15 | TRBD2 | TRBJ2-3 | - | TRBV7-9 | CASSQTSGWSDTQYF | TGTGCCAGCAGCCAAACTAGCGGGTGGTCAGATACGCAGTATTTT
14 | - | TRBJ1-4 | few | TRBV30 | CAWSNSRSVEKLFF | TGTGCCTGGAGTAACAGCAGGAGTGTTGAAAAACTGTTTTTT
18 | - | TRBJ2-1 | - | TRBV7-9 | CASSLTQRRPSSYNEQFF | TGTGCCAGCAGCTTAACCCAACGCAGGCCCTCCTCCTACAATGAGCAGTTCTTC
18 | TRBD2 | TRBJ2-1 | - | TRBV5-1 | CASSLVPSGGASYNEQFF | TGCGCCAGCAGCTTGGTTCCAAGCGGGGGGGCTTCCTACAATGAGCAGTTCTTC
15 | - | TRBJ2-3 | - | TRBV5-1 | CASSLEAHSTDTQYF | TGCGCCAGCAGCTTGGAGGCGCATAGCACAGATACGCAGTATTTT